This T cell receptor (beta chain) was found in a study of long-term antiretroviral therapy in people with HIV. Study-level background: Samples from the earliest time points predate the 2015 immediate-ART recommendation by about a decade. Whole-study findings and limits: Blood, drawn from 2004 to 2017, may reflect older ART regimens. Before ART, certain clones expanded, and these dominated the repertoire at all time points. The study lacked data on ART adherence, viral resistance or therapy changes.

This CDR3 spans 16 amino acids. The ends lost 2 bases at V and 2 bases at J; junction bases unmatched: 7. The V gene's germline CDR1 is SGHRS and CDR2 YFSETQ. Notes on this clone: Its specificity is not known.

The assay, immunoSEQ v3.0, was run at survey level. The repertoire was sequenced with immunoSEQ multiplex PCR; TCRdb's copy has only in-frame clones and lacks some. The data contain about 27,000 clones, roughly 80% of them singletons. The source of this sequence is a man in his forties with HIV. The starting material was unsorted PBMCs, obtained 3 years after starting antiretroviral therapy. The rearrangement links TRBV5-1 to TRBJ2-5, with 9 bases matching TRBD2. The CDR3 DNA reads as TGCGCCAGCAGCTTTAGTACTAGCGGGCGGCAAGAGACCCAGTACTTC. As protein: CASSFSTSGRQETQYF.